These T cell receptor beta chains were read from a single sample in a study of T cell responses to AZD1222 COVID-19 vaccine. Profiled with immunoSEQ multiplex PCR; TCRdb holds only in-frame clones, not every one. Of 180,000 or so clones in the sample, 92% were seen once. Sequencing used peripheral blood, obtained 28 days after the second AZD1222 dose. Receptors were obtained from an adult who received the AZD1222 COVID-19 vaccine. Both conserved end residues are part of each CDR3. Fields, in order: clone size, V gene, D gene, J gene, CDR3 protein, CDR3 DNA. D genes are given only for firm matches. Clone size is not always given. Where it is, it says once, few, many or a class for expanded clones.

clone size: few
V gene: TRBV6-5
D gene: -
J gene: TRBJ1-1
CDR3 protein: CASTRPAGTIAFF
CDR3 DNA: TGTGCCAGCACCAGACCCGCCGGGACAATCGCTTTCTTT

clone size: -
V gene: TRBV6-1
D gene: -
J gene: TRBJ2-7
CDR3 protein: CASSEAGYEQYF
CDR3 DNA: TGTGCCAGCAGTGAAGCCGGTTACGAGCAGTACTTC

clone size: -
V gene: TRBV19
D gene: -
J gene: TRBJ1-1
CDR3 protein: CASRPGTRVWTEAFF
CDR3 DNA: TGTGCCAGTAGGCCCGGGACCCGGGTATGGACTGAAGCTTTCTTT

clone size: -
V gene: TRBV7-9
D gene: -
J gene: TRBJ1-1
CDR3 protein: CASSRGEGTEAFF
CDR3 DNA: TGTGCCAGCAGCCGTGGTGAGGGCACTGAAGCTTTCTTT

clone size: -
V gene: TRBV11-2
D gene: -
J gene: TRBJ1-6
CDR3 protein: CASSSTGRNNSPLHF
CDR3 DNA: TGTGCCAGCAGCTCAACAGGGAGGAATAATTCACCCCTCCACTTT

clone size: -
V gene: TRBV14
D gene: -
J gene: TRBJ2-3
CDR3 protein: CASSQGPYTQYF
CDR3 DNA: TGTGCCAGCAGCCAAGGCCCATATACGCAGTATTTT

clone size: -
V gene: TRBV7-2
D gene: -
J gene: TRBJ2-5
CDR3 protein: CASSEPSSALHQTQYF
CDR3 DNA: TGTGCCAGCAGCGAGCCCTCTAGCGCCCTCCATCAGACCCAGTACTTC

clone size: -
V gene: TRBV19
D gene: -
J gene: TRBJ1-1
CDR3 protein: CASSTGAAGNTEAFF
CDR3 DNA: TGTGCCAGTAGTACGGGGGCGGCGGGGAACACTGAAGCTTTCTTT

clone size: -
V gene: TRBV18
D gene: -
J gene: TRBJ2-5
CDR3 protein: CASSPTVTVRETQYF
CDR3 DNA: TGTGCCAGCTCTCCCACCGTCACAGTTCGAGAGACCCAGTACTTC

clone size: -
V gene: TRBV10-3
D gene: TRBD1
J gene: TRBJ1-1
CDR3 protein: CASWDRGRTEAFF
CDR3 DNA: TGTGCCTCTTGGGACAGGGGGCGAACTGAAGCTTTCTTT

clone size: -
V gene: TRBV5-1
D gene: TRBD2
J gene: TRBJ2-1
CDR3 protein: CASSLGLAGSNEQFF
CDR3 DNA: TGCGCCAGCAGCTTGGGACTAGCGGGATCCAATGAGCAGTTCTTC

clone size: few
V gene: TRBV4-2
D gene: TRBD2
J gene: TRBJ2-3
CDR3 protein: CASSQAGTTPSDTQYF
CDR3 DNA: TGTGCCAGCAGCCAGGCCGGGACTACCCCCTCAGATACGCAGTATTTT

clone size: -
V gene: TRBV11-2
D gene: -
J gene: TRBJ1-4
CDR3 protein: CASSLGRQALATNEKLFF
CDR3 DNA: TGTGCCAGCAGCTTAGGGCGGCAGGCGCTCGCAACTAATGAAAAACTGTTTTTT

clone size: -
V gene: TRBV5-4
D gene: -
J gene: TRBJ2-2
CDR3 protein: CASSLAGVGTGELFF
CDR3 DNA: TGTGCCAGCAGCTTGGCAGGGGTGGGGACCGGGGAGCTGTTTTTT

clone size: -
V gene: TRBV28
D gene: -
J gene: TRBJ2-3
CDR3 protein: CATSRDSIFTDTQYF
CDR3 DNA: TGTGCCACCTCCCGGGACTCCATTTTCACAGATACGCAGTATTTT

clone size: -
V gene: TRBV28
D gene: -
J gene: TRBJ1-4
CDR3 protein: CASSLWGGAQARKLFF
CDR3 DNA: TGTGCCAGCAGTTTATGGGGGGGGGCCCAGGCTAGAAAACTGTTTTTT

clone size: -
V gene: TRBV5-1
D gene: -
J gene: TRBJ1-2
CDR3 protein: CASSLGQEDGYTF
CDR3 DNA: TGCGCCAGCAGCTTGGGACAGGAGGATGGCTACACCTTC

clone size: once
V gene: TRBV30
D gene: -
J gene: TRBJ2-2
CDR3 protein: CAWSVPSADTGELFF
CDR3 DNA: TGTGCCTGGAGTGTACCGTCGGCGGACACCGGGGAGCTGTTTTTT

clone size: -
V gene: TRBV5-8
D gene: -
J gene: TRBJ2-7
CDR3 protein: CASAALSGLPAYEQYF
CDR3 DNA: TGTGCCAGCGCCGCTCTCAGCGGACTGCCTGCCTACGAGCAGTACTTC

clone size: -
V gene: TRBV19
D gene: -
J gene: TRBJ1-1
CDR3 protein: CASSIPAGVNTEAFF
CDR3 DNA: TGTGCCAGTAGTATCCCGGCGGGAGTGAACACTGAAGCTTTCTTT

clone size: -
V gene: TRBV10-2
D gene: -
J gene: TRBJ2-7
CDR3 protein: CASSERGSTYEQYF
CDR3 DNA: TGCGCCAGCAGTGAGAGGGGTTCGACCTACGAGCAGTACTTC

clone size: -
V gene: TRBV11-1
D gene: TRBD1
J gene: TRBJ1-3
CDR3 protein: CASSDRASGNTIYF
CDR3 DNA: TGTGCCAGCAGCGACAGGGCCTCTGGAAACACCATATATTTT

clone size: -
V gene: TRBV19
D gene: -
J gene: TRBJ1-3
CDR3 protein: CASSTTDNSGNTIYF
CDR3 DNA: TGTGCCAGTAGTACGACAGACAACTCTGGAAACACCATATATTTT

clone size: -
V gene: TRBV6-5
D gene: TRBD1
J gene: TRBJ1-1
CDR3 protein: CASTLYRGGTEAFF
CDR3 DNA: TGTGCCAGCACCTTGTACAGGGGGGGCACTGAAGCTTTCTTT

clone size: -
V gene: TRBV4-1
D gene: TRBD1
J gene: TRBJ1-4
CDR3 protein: CASSQVGTAHEKLFF
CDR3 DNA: TGCGCCAGCAGCCAAGTGGGGACAGCCCATGAAAAACTGTTTTTT

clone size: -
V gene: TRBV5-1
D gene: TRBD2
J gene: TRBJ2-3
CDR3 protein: CASSFQGLALVDTQYF
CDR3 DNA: TGCGCCAGCAGCTTTCAGGGACTAGCGCTCGTAGATACGCAGTATTTT

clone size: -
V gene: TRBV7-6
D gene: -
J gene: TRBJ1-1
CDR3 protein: CASRRTGQMNTEAFF
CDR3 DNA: TGTGCCAGCAGACGCACCGGGCAGATGAACACTGAAGCTTTCTTT

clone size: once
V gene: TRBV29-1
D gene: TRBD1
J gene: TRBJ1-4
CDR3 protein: CSARTGGGEKLFF
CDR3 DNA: TGCAGCGCCAGGACAGGGGGTGGTGAAAAACTGTTTTTT

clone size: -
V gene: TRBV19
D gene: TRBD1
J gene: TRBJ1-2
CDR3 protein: CASILILSRDRGRAYGYTF
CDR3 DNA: TGTGCCAGTATTCTGATCCTGTCCCGGGACAGGGGGCGGGCCTATGGCTACACCTTC

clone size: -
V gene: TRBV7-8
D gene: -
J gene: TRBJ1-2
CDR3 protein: CASSSGGGSYGYTF
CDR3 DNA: TGTGCCAGCAGCAGTGGTGGGGGAAGCTATGGCTACACCTTC

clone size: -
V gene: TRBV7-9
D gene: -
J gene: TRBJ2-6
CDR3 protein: CASRVPIGANVLTF
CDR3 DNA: TGTGCCAGCAGGGTTCCGATAGGGGCCAACGTCCTGACTTTC

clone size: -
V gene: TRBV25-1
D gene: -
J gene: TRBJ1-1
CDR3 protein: CASREANTEAFF
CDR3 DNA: TGTGCCAGCAGGGAAGCCAACACTGAAGCTTTCTTT